Listed here is a single T cell receptor (beta chain). Individuals drawn from 20 to 30 US areas were roughly 18 to 95 years old. Cohorts were assigned according to the clinical history that participants reported. Germline loops: CDR1 MNHEY, CDR2 SVGAGI. CDR3 size: 14 residues. V was clipped by 7 bases and J by 3 bases, with 13 bases between them. This sample stems from a study of blood T cell repertoires in COVID-19. The overall study: Sites in the United States, Italy and Spain provided acute and convalescent COVID-19 samples. PBMCs, B-cell-depleted T cells, or T cells provided the cDNA or gDNA that made up the material.

Here immunoSEQ multiplex PCR was the method, and the copy in TCRdb shows in-frame clones only, minus some. The sample includes roughly 240,000 clones, 80% to 90% seen only once; the top ten take approximately 4%. The sequence was obtained from a woman aged 40-49 years who had been exposed to COVID-19. The J gene is TRBJ2-1, the V gene TRBV6-5; D possibly corresponds to TRBD1 (5 bases). The specimen sequenced was PBMCs or T cells enriched from blood (not recorded which). The CDR3 protein is CASKTGQIYNEQFF. The CDR3 DNA reads as TGTGCCAGCAAAACCGGACAAATCTACAATGAGCAGTTCTTC.